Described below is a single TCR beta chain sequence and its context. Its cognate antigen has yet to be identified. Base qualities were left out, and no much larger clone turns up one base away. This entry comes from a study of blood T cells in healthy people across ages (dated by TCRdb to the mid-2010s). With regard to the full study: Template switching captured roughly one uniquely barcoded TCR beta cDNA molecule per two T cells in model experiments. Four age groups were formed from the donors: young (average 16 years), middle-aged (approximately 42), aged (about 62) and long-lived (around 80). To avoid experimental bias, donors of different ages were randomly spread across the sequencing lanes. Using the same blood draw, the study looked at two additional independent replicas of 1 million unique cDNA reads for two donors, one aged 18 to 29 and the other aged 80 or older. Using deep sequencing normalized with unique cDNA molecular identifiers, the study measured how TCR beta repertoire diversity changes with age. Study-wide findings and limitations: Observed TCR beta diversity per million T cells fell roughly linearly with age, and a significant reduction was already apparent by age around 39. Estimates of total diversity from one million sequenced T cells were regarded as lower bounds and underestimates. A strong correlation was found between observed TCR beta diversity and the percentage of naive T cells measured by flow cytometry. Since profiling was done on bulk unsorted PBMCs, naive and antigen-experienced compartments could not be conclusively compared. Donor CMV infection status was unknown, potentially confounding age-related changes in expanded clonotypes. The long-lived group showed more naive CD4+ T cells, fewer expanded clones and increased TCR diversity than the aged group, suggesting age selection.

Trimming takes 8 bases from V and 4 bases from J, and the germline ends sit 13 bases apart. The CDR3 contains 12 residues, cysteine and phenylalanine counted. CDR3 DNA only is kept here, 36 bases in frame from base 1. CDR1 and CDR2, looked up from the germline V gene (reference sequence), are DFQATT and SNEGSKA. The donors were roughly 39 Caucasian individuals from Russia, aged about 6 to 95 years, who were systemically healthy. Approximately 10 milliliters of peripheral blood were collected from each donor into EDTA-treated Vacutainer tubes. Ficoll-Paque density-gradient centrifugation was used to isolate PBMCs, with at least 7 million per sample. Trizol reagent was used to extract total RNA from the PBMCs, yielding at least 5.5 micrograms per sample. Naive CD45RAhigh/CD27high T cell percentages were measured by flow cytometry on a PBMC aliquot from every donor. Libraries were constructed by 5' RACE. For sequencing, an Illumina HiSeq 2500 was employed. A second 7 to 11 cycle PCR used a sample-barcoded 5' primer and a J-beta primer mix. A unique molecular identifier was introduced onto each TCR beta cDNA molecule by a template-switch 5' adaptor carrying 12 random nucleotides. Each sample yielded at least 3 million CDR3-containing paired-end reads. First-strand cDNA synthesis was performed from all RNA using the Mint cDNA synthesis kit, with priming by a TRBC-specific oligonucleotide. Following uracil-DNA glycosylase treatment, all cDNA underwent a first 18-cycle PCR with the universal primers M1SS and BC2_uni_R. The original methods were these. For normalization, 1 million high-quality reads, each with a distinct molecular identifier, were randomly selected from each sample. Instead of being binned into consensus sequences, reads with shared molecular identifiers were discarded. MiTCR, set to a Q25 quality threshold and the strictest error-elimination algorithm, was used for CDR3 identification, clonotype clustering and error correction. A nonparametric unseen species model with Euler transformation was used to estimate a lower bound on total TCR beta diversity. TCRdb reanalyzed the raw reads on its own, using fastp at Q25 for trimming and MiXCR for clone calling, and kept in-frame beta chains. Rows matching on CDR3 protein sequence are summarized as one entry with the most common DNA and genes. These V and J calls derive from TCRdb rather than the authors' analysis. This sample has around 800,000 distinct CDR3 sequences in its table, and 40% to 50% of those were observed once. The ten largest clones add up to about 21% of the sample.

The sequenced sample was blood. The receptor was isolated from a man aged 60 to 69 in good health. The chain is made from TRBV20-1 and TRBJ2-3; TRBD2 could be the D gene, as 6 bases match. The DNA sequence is TGCAGTCCCGGGCGGGGTTCAGATACGCAGTATTTT. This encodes CSPGRGSDTQYF.